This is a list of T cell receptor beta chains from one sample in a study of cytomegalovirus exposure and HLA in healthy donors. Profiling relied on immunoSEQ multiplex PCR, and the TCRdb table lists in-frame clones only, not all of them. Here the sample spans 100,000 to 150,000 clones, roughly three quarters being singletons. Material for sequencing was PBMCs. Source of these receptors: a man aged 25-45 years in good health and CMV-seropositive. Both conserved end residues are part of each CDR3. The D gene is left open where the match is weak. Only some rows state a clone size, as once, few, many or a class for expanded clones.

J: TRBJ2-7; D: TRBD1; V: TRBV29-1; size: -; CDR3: CSVHRTGDYEQYF; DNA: TGCAGCGTTCACCGGACAGGGGACTACGAGCAGTACTTC
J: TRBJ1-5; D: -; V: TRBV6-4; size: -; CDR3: CASMQLQPQHF; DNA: TGTGCCAGCATGCAACTGCAGCCCCAGCATTTT
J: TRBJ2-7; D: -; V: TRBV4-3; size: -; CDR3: CASSQGALYEQYF; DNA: TGCGCCAGCAGCCAAGGGGCTCTCTACGAGCAGTACTTC
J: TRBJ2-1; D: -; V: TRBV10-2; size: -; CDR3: CASSVRHINEQFF; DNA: TGCGCCAGCAGTGTGAGACATATCAATGAGCAGTTCTTC
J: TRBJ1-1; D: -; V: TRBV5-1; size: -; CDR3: CASSLTGILTEAFF; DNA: TGCGCCAGCAGCCTTACAGGTATCCTCACTGAAGCTTTCTTT
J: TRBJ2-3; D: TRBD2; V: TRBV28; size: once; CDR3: CASSLEGGGMTGDTQYF; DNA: TGTGCCAGCAGTTTGGAGGGCGGGGGTATGACCGGAGATACGCAGTATTTT
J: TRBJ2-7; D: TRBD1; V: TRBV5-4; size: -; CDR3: CASSPTGGASYEQYF; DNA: TGTGCCAGCAGCCCGACAGGGGGCGCAAGTTACGAGCAGTACTTC
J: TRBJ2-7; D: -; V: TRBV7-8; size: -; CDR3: CASSPGTGLSEQYF; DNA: TGTGCCAGCAGCCCCGGGACGGGACTCTCCGAGCAGTACTTC
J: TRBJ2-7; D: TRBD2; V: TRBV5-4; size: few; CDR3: CASSLVTAGAEEQYF; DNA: TGTGCCAGCAGCTTAGTGACAGCGGGAGCGGAGGAGCAGTACTTC
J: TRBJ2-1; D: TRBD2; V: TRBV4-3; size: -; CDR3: CASSLRETSMINNEQFF; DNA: TGCGCCAGCAGCCTTCGCGAGACTAGCATGATAAACAATGAGCAGTTCTTC
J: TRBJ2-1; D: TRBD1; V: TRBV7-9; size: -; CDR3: CSSSPDRGSQFF; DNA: TGTTCCAGCAGCCCTGACAGGGGGTCACAGTTCTTC
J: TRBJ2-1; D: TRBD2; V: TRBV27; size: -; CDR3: CASNWRTSVSYNEQFF; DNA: TGTGCCAGCAATTGGCGGACTAGCGTCTCCTACAATGAGCAGTTCTTC
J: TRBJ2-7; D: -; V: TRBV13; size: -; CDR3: CASSSLRAYEQYF; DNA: TGTGCCAGCAGCTCCCTCCGCGCCTACGAGCAGTACTTC
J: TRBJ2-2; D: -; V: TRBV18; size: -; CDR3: CASSPRRGENTGELFF; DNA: TGTGCCAGCTCACCAAGGAGAGGAGAGAACACCGGGGAGCTGTTTTTT
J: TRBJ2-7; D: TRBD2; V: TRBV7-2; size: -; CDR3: CASSQQPGLLASEQYF; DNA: TGTGCCAGCAGCCAACAACCGGGACTACTAGCTTCCGAGCAGTACTTC
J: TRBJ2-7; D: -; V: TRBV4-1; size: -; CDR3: CASSPIGQYYEQYF; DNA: TGCGCCAGCAGTCCAATCGGACAGTACTACGAGCAGTACTTC
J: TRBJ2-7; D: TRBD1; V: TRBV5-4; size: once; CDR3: CASSLSGTGLSYEQYF; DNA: TGTGCCAGCAGCTTAAGCGGGACAGGGCTCTCCTACGAGCAGTACTTC
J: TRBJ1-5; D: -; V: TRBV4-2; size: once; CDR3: CASSRRLVTLNQPQHF; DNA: TGTGCCAGCAGCCGGCGGCTTGTGACGCTCAATCAGCCCCAGCATTTT
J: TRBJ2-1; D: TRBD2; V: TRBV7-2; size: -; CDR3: CASSPTGGRLAGGDEQFF; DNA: TGTGCCAGCAGCCCTACCGGGGGGCGTCTAGCGGGAGGGGATGAGCAGTTCTTC
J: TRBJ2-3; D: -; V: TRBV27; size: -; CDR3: CATRTAADTQYF; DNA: TGTGCCACCCGAACTGCCGCAGATACGCAGTATTTT
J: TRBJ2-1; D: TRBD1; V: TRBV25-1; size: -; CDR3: CASSEWDRVTNEQFF; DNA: TGTGCCAGCAGTGAATGGGACAGGGTGACGAATGAGCAGTTCTTC
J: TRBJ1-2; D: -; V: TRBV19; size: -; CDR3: CASSPQGYNYGYTF; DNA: TGTGCCAGTAGTCCTCAGGGGTACAACTATGGCTACACCTTC
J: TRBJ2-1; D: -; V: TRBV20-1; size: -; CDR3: CSARFRHEQFF; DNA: TGCAGTGCTAGATTTAGACACGAGCAGTTCTTC
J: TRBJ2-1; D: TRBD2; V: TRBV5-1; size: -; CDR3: CASSSTSANNEQFF; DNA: TGCGCCAGCAGCTCAACTAGCGCGAACAATGAGCAGTTCTTC
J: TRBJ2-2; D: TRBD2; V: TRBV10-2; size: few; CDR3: CASTVAGGSTGELFF; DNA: TGCGCCAGCACCGTTGCGGGAGGTAGCACCGGGGAGCTGTTTTTT
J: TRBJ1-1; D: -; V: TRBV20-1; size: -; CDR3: CSAPVYAEAFF; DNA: TGCAGTGCTCCCGTCTATGCTGAAGCTTTCTTT
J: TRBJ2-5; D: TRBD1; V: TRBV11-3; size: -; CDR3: CASSSDSGQQETQYF; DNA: TGTGCCAGCAGTTCCGATTCGGGACAGCAAGAGACCCAGTACTTC
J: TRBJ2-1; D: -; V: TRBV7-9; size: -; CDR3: CASSLSTGLSYNEQFF; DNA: TGTGCCAGCAGCTTAAGCACAGGATTGTCCTACAATGAGCAGTTCTTC
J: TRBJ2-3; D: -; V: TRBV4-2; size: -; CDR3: CASSPPRGDSRTDTQYF; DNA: TGTGCCAGCAGCCCGCCGAGGGGGGACAGCCGCACAGATACGCAGTATTTT
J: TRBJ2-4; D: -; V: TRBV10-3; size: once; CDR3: CAISEGSGSGLAKNIQYF; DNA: TGTGCCATCAGTGAGGGGTCTGGGAGCGGCCTAGCCAAAAACATTCAGTACTTC
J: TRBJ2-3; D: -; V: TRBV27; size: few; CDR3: CASSLPGLNTDTQYF; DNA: TGTGCCAGCAGTCTGCCGGGACTCAACACAGATACGCAGTATTTT
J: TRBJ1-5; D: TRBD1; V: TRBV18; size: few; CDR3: CASSPVQGAGQPQHF; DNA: TGTGCCAGCTCACCGGTCCAGGGGGCAGGTCAGCCCCAGCATTTT
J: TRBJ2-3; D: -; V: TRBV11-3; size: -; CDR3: CASSPGYSPSTDTQYF; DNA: TGTGCCAGCAGCCCTGGGTACAGCCCTAGCACAGATACGCAGTATTTT
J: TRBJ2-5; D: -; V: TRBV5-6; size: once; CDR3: CASSLFRGQYQETQYF; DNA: TGTGCCAGCAGCTTGTTCAGGGGTCAGTACCAAGAGACCCAGTACTTC
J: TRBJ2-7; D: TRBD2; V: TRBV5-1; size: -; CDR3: CASRPTGTSVNEQYF; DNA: TGCGCCAGCAGGCCCACCGGGACTAGCGTCAACGAGCAGTACTTC
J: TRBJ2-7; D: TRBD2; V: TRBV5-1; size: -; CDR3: CASSLGGGEQYF; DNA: TGCGCCAGCAGCTTGGGGGGGGGTGAGCAGTACTTC
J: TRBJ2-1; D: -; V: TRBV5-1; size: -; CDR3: CASSLGKGGGEQFF; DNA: TGCGCCAGCAGCTTGGGGAAGGGGGGGGGTGAGCAGTTCTTC
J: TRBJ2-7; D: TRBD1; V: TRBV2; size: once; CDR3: CASSDWDSLYEQYF; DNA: TGTGCCAGCAGTGATTGGGACAGTCTCTACGAGCAGTACTTC
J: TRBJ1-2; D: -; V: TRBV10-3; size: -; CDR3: CAIRGAGERGGYTF; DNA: TGTGCCATCAGAGGAGCAGGGGAAAGGGGGGGCTACACCTTC
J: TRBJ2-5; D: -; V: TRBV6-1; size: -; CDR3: CASMERWMEETQYF; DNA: TGTGCCAGCATGGAACGCTGGATGGAGGAGACCCAGTACTTC
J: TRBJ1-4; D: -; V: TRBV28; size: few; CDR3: CASSFLGQGEKLFF; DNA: TGTGCCAGCAGTTTTTTGGGGCAAGGTGAAAAACTGTTTTTT